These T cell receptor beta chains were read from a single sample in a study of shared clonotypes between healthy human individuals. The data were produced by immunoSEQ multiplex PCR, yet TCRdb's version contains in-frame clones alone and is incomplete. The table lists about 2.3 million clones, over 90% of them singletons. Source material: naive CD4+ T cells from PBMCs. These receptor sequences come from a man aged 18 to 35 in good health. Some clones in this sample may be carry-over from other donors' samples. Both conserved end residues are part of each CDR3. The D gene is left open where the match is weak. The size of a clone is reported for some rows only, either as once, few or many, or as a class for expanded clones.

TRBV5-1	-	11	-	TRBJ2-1	CASSLESEQFF	TGCGCCAGCAGCTTGGAAAGTGAGCAGTTCTTC
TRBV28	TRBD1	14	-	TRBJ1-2	CASSRRDRRDGYTF	TGTGCCAGCTCCCGCCGGGACAGGCGGGATGGCTACACCTTC
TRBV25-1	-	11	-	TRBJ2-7	CASSLFYEQYF	TGTGCCAGCAGCCTATTCTACGAGCAGTACTTC
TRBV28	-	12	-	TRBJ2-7	CASSPRTYEQYF	TGTGCCAGCAGTCCCCGGACCTACGAGCAGTACTTC
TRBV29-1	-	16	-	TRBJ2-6	CSVAGTPSSGANVLTF	TGCAGCGTAGCCGGGACACCTTCTTCTGGGGCCAACGTCCTGACTTTC
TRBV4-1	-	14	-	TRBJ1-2	CASSEQDSYYGYTF	TGCGCCAGCAGCGAACAGGACAGCTACTATGGCTACACCTTC
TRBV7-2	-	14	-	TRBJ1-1	CASSFTLTNTEAFF	TGTGCCAGCAGCTTTACACTTACGAACACTGAAGCTTTCTTT
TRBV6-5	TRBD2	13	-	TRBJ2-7	CASRLAGDYEQYF	TGTGCCAGCCGACTAGCGGGGGATTACGAGCAGTACTTC
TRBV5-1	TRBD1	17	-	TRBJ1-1	CASSLFSTGGFHTEAFF	TGCGCCAGCAGCTTGTTTTCGACAGGGGGTTTTCACACTGAAGCTTTCTTT
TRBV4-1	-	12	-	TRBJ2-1	CASSQVREKPFF	TGCGCCAGCAGCCAAGTGAGGGAGAAGCCGTTCTTC
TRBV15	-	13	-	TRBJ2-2	CATSRVASGELFF	TGTGCCACCAGCAGAGTGGCTAGCGGGGAGCTGTTTTTT
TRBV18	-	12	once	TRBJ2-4	CASSPGSDIQYF	TGTGCCAGCTCACCAGGGTCGGACATTCAGTACTTC
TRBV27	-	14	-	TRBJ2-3	CASRINPGRPTQYF	TGTGCCAGCAGGATCAACCCTGGTCGGCCCACGCAGTATTTT
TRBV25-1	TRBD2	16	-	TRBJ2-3	CASRPSGSGSTDTQYF	TGTGCCAGTCGTCCCTCGGGTAGCGGGAGCACAGATACGCAGTATTTT
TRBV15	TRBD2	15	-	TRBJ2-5	CATSRGGLGQETQYF	TGTGCCACCAGCAGAGGTGGACTAGGGCAAGAGACCCAGTACTTC
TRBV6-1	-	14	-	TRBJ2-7	CASRRMTDSYEQYF	TGTGCCAGCAGAAGAATGACGGATTCCTACGAGCAGTACTTC
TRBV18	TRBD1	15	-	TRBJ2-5	CASSPAGGSRETQYF	TGTGCCAGCTCACCAGCAGGGGGTTCCCGGGAGACCCAGTACTTC